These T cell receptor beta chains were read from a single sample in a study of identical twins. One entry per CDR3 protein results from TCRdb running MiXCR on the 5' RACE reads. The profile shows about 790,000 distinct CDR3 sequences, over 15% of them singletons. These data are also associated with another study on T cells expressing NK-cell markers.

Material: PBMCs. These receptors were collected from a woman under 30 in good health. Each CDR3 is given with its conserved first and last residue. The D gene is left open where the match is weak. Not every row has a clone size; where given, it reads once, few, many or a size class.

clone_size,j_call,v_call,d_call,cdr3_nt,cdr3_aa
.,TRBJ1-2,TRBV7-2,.,TGTGCCAGCAGTCAAGAGTTTTCGGGGTATGGCTACACCTTC,CASSQEFSGYGYTF
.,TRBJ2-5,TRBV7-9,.,TGTGCCAGCAGCTTAGATGGGGACGTCCCTCAAGAGACCCAGTACTTC,CASSLDGDVPQETQYF
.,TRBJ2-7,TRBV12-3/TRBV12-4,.,TGTGCCAGCAGTGAAAGGGGGGGGCAATACGAGCAGTACTTC,CASSERGGQYEQYF
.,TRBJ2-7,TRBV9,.,TGTGCCAGCAGCGCCGACGGGACCGTCGCCTACGAGCAGTACTTC,CASSADGTVAYEQYF
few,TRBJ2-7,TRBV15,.,TGTGCCACCAGCCGGTCGGCGCAAGTAACCTACGAGCAGTACTTC,CATSRSAQVTYEQYF
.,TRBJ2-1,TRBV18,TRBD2,TGTGCCAGCTCACCACGAAGCGGGAGGACATACAATGAGCAGTTCTTC,CASSPRSGRTYNEQFF
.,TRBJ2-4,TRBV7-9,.,TGTGCCAGCAGCTTTGTGGAGGGTAAAAACATTCAGTACTTC,CASSFVEGKNIQYF
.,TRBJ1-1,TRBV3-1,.,TGTGCCAGCAGCCTATTGGGTGGAGTAATGAACACTGAAGCTTTCTTT,CASSLLGGVMNTEAFF
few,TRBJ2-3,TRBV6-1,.,TGTGCCAGCAGTCCACGGGCAGGGCGAGATACGCAGTATTTT,CASSPRAGRDTQYF
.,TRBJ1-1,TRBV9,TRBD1,TGTGCCAGCAGCGGCCCCGGGACAGTAAACACTGAAGCTTTCTTT,CASSGPGTVNTEAFF
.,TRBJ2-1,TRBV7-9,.,TGTGCCAGCAGCTTAGTAGCGGAACCGAGCAATGAGCAGTTCTTC,CASSLVAEPSNEQFF
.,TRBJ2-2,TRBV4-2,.,TGTGCCAGCAGCCAAGATCTAGTTACCGGGACGGCGAACACCGGGGAGCTGTTTTTT,CASSQDLVTGTANTGELFF
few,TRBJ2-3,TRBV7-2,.,TGTGCCAGCAGCTTAAGTACAGGAGATACGCAGTATTTT,CASSLSTGDTQYF
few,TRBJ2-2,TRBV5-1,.,TGCGCCAGCAGCTTGGGAGTGGGAGTTGGCGGGGAGCTGTTTTTT,CASSLGVGVGGELFF
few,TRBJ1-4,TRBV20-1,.,TGCAGTGCTAGTGGGAGTGGGGAAAAACTGTTTTTT,CSASGSGEKLFF
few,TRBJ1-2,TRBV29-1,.,TGCAGCGTTGAGCCACAGGGTTGGTCTGGCTACACCTTC,CSVEPQGWSGYTF
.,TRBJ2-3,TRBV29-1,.,TGCAGCGTTGAGGTATCTGCTAGCACAGATACGCAGTATTTT,CSVEVSASTDTQYF
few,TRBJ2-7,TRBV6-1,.,TGTGCCAGCAGTCCGACCCGGGGCTACGAGCAGTACTTC,CASSPTRGYEQYF
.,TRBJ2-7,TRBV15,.,TGTGCCACCAGCAGAGAACCCCGAAGTAACGAGCAGTACTTC,CATSREPRSNEQYF
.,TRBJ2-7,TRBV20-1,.,TGCAGTGCTAGACTAGAGAGCTCCTACGAGCAGTACTTC,CSARLESSYEQYF
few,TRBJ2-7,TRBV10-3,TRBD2,TGTGCCGTCGGACTAGCGGGGGGTTACTACGAGCAGTACTTC,CAVGLAGGYYEQYF
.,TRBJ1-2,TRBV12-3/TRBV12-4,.,TGTGCCAGCAGTTTAGCGCGGAGGAACCGTAGGGGCTACACCTTC,CASSLARRNRRGYTF
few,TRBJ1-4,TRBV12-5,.,TGTGCTAGTGGTGTCAGGGGATATAATGAAAAACTGTTTTTT,CASGVRGYNEKLFF
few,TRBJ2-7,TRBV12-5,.,TGTGCTAGTGGGCCTAGAACGGACCCTTACGAGCAGTACTTC,CASGPRTDPYEQYF
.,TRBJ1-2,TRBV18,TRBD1,TGTGCCAGCTCACCCGTCCCGGGACAGGGCTCCAACACCTTC,CASSPVPGQGSNTF
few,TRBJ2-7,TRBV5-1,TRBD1,TGCGCCAGCAGCTTGTTAGGGGGCGCGTACGAGCAGTACTTC,CASSLLGGAYEQYF
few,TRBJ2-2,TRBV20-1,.,TGCAGTGCTAGACCGACAGGCCGCGGGGAGCTGTTTTTT,CSARPTGRGELFF
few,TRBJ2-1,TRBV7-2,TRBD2,TGTGCCAGCAGCCGAGGGCCGCGGGAGGGCCAAAATGAGCAGTTCTTC,CASSRGPREGQNEQFF
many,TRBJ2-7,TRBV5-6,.,TGTGCCAGCAGCATACAGTACGAGCAGTACTTC,CASSIQYEQYF
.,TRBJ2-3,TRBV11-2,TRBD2,TGTGCCAGCTCTCCCCCCGAGCGGGATGAATCAACAGATACGCAGTATTTT,CASSPPERDESTDTQYF
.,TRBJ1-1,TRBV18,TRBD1,TGTGCCAGCTCCCCGGGACAGCGATTTACACAGGCTGAAGCTTTCTTT,CASSPGQRFTQAEAFF
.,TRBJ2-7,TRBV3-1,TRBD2,TGTGCCAGCAGCCAAGAGACGGGAGGGCCCTACGAGCAGTACTTC,CASSQETGGPYEQYF
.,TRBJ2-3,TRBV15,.,TGTGCCACCAGCACCAGAGGGGATAACACAGATACGCAGTATTTT,CATSTRGDNTDTQYF
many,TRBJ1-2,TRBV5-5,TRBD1,TGTGCCAGCAGCTGGGACAGCCTCTATGGCTACACCTTC,CASSWDSLYGYTF
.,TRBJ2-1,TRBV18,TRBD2,TGTGCCAGCTCACCGCAAACCGGGCCAGGCGGGAGGAGTGAGCAGTTCTTC,CASSPQTGPGGRSEQFF
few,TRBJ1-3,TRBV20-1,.,TGCAGTGCTAGACCCTCCGGGACTTTCTCTGGAAACACCATATATTTT,CSARPSGTFSGNTIYF
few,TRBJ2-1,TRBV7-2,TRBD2,TGTGCCAGCAGAGAAAACGTCTTTGCGGGAGATAGTGAGCAGTTCTTC,CASRENVFAGDSEQFF
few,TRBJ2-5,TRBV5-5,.,TGTGCCAGCAGCTTTCCCGCCCCGGAGGGAGAGACCCAGTACTTC,CASSFPAPEGETQYF
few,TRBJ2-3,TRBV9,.,TGTGCCAGCAGCGGATGGCGGGGGCCTCCAGATACGCAGTATTTT,CASSGWRGPPDTQYF
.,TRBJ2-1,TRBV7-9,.,TGTGCCAGCAGCGCTACTAGTATCAATGAGCAGTTCTTC,CASSATSINEQFF
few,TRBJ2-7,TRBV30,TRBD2,TGTGCCTGGGATTATACTAGCGGGAGGTCCTACGAGCAGTACTTC,CAWDYTSGRSYEQYF
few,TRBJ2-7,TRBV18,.,TGTGCCAGCTCCCAAGGACAGTATTACGAGCAGTACTTC,CASSQGQYYEQYF
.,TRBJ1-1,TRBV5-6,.,TGTGCCAGCAGCTGGCCCAACACTGAAGCTTTCTTT,CASSWPNTEAFF
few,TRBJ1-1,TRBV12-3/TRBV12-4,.,TGTGCCAGCAACCTGGGCACTGAAGCTTTCTTT,CASNLGTEAFF
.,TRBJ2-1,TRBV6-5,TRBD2,TGTGCCAGCAGTTACTCGATCGGGAGGGCCAACAATGAGCAGTTCTTC,CASSYSIGRANNEQFF
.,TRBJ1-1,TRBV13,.,TGTGCCAGCTTCCCCGGGTCTTTTGAAGCTTTCTTT,CASFPGSFEAFF
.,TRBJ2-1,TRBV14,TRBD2,TGTGCCAGCAGCCTAAGACTAGCGGGGGGAATCTACAATGAGCAGTTCTTC,CASSLRLAGGIYNEQFF
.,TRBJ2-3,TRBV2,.,TGTGCCAGCAGTGAAGAATTGCGGAGCACAGATACGCAGTATTTT,CASSEELRSTDTQYF